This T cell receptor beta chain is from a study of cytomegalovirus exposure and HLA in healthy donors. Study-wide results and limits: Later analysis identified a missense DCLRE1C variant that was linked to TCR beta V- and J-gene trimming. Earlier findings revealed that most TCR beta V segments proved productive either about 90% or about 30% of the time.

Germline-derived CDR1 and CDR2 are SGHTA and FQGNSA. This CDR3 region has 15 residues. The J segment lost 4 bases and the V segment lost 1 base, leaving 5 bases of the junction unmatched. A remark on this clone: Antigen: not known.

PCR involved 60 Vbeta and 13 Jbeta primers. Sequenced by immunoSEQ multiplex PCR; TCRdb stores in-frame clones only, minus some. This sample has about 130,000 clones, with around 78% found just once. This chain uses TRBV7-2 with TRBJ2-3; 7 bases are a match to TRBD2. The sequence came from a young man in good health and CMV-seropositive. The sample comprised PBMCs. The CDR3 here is CASSLDWLAADTQYF. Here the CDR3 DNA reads TGTGCCAGCAGCTTAGATTGGCTAGCGGCAGATACGCAGTATTTT.